The 26 T cell receptor beta chains listed next were all sequenced from one sample in a study of beta chain features in type 1 diabetes. The study reverse transcribed the entire isolated RNA, so it sequenced expressed TCRB transcripts. Generated by immunoSEQ multiplex PCR, the TCRdb table keeps only in-frame clones and is missing some. The data show 970,000 or so clones, roughly 17% seen once. Sample: naive CD4+ T cells from blood. The receptors come from a woman under 30 in good health.

This clone was counted a few times. The CDR3 loop is CASSLLVWEETQYF. The DNA of the CDR3 is TGTGCCAGCAGCTTATTGGTGTGGGAAGAGACCCAGTACTTC. The rearrangement joins TRBV7-2 to TRBJ2-5, with unresolved D. Trimming took 2 bases from V and 3 from J, leaving 10 bases between them. Germline V lookup: CDR1 SGHTA, CDR2 FQGNSA. The CDR3 totals 14 residues.

The chain is built from TRBV4-1 and TRBJ1-2; D gene unclear. The length of the CDR3 is 14 residues. The V end lost 0 bases, the J end lost 2 bases, and 7 bases lay between the germline ends. Germline assignment: CDR1 MGHRA and CDR2 YSYEKL. The CDR3 region has the DNA TGCGCCAGCAGCCAAGATAGAGGGAACTATGGCTACACCTTC. It translates to CASSQDRGNYGYTF.

This clone was seen repeatedly, ten times or more. For the CDR3, the DNA is TGTGCCAGCAGCCAAGGGACCACCAACGTCCTGACTTTC. This encodes CASSQGTTNVLTF. J is TRBJ2-6 and V is TRBV14; D gene uncertain. V lost 1 base and J lost 8, with 6 bases in between. CDR1 is SGHDN, CDR2 FVKESK, per germline. The length of the CDR3 is 13 residues.

This clone was found a few times. This rearrangement joins TRBV28 to TRBJ2-7; D is perhaps TRBD1 (5 bases). Trimming pared 4 bases from V and 3 bases from J, leaving 13 bases between. Germline V gives CDR1 MDHEN, CDR2 SYDVKM. The CDR3 is made up of 14 amino acids. The CDR3, as DNA: TGTGCCAGCAGTTCAACAGGCCCCTTCTACGAGCAGTACTTC. Residues: CASSSTGPFYEQYF.

V is TRBV19 and J is TRBJ2-7; TRBD1 or TRBD2 may be the D gene (5 bases each). Germline V gene sequence: CDR1 LNHDA, CDR2 SQIVND (reference sequence). V dropped 5 bases and J dropped 5 bases, with 25 bases sitting between them. This CDR3 region has 17 residues. The CDR3 DNA is TGTGCCAGTAGTTCTGGAACCCTCAGGGAGAGGCGGAACGAGCAGTACTTC. Protein sequence: CASSSGTLRERRNEQYF. The full variable domain, in which reference TRBV19 and TRBJ2-7 provide the parts outside the CDR3, is DGGITQSPKYLFRKEGQNVTLSCEQNLNHDAMYWYRQDPGQGLRLIYYSQIVNDFQKGDIAEGYSVSREKKESFPLTVTSAQKNPTAFYLCASSSGTLRERRNEQYFGPGTRLTVT.

The rearrangement joins TRBV6-6 to TRBJ2-1; a possible D gene is TRBD2 (5 bases). The CDR3 consists of 13 residues. V was clipped by 5 bases and J by 9 bases, with 14 bases between them. Per germline, CDR1 MNHNY and CDR2 SVGAGI (reference sequence). Written as DNA, the CDR3 is TGTGCCAGCAGTACTACTAACGGGGTTGAGCAGTTCTTC. Residues: CASSTTNGVEQFF.

The chain links TRBV11-2 to TRBJ2-1; a possible D gene is TRBD2 (6 bases). The CDR3 runs 15 residues. V gave up 1 base and J gave up 12 bases, with 19 bases separating them. Per germline, CDR1 SGHAT and CDR2 FQNNGV. CDR3 nucleotide sequence: TGTGCCAGCAGCTTAGGGGACTTTGGGGGGTTACGGCAGTTCTTC. It codes for CASSLGDFGGLRQFF.

This sequence joins TRBV9 and TRBJ2-5; D is ambiguous. Gene TRBJ2-7 matches the end of the DNA better, so the J call may be wrong. The CDR3 consists of 14 residues. Germline-derived CDR1 and CDR2 are SGDLS and YYNGEE. The CDR3 loop is CASSAGPYSYEQYF. In nucleotides, the CDR3 is TGTGCCAGCAGCGCCGGCCCCTACTCCTACGAGCAGTACTTC.

This chain links TRBV19 with TRBJ2-7; the match to TRBD2 covers 7 bases. This CDR3 is 14 amino acids long. With 2 bases clipped from V and 7 bases from J, the junction kept 8 bases outside the gene matches. Germline V gene sequence: CDR1 LNHDA, CDR2 SQIVND (reference sequence). The CDR3 here is CASSIYSSGGEQYF. The CDR3, as DNA: TGTGCCAGTAGTATATATTCCTCGGGAGGTGAGCAGTACTTC.

This chain uses TRBV10-3 with TRBJ2-3; 9 positions match TRBD2. The CDR3 is made up of 18 amino acids. Germline V gives CDR1 ENHRY, CDR2 SYGVKD. With V trimmed by 2 bases and J by 4 bases, 13 bases remained unmatched. For the CDR3, the DNA is TGTGCCATCAGTGAGAGGCTAGCGGGAAGGCGAGGTGCAGATACGCAGTATTTT. It is translated as CAISERLAGRRGADTQYF.

The J gene is TRBJ2-7, the V gene TRBV5-1; D tentatively fits TRBD1 or TRBD2 (5 bases each). The CDR3 totals 14 residues. The germline V and J ends were trimmed by 1 base and 2 bases, with 10 bases remaining between them. Germline values: CDR1 SGHRS, CDR2 YFSETQ. The CDR3 coding sequence is TGCGCCAGCAGCTTGCCTGGGACCGCCTACGAGCAGTACTTC. It codes for CASSLPGTAYEQYF.

This clone was found a few times. The V call is TRBV10-3, the J call TRBJ2-1; the D gene is possibly TRBD2 (6 bases). The CDR3 consists of 17 residues. CDR1 and CDR2 from the germline V gene are ENHRY and SYGVKD. V was cut by 3 bases and J by 6 bases, with 21 bases left in between. For the CDR3, the DNA is TGTGCCATCAGTGACATTGGAACTCCCAAGCGGGCCAATGAGCAGTTCTTC. Protein: CAISDIGTPKRANEQFF.

This rearrangement joins TRBV4-2 to TRBJ1-1, with 7 nucleotides matching TRBD1. Germline CDR1 LGHNA, CDR2 YNFKEQ. The CDR3 contains 14 residues. J lost 2 bases, V lost 3 bases, and 3 bases had no gene match. This CDR3 is CASSQGQRNTEAFF. CDR3 sequence (DNA): TGTGCCAGCAGCCAGGGACAGCGCAACACTGAAGCTTTCTTT.

This clone was counted between two and nine times. The same CDR3 arises from other DNA sequences in this sample as well. J is TRBJ1-1 and V is TRBV9; D not certain. Germline V gene data show CDR1 as SGDLS and CDR2 as YYNGEE. The ends were cut back, 2 bases at V and 0 bases at J, with 8 bases in the middle. This CDR3 has 14 amino acids. The CDR3 spells CASSVTVMNTEAFF. Written as DNA, the CDR3 is TGTGCCAGCAGCGTTACGGTAATGAACACTGAAGCTTTCTTT.

In the case of this clone: Other DNA sequences in the same sample also yield this CDR3. The chain couples TRBV28 to TRBJ1-2; D uncertain. The V gene's germline CDR1 is MDHEN and CDR2 SYDVKM. The CDR3 covers 12 residues. Between the trimmed V and J ends, which lost 1 base and 5 bases, there was a span of 5 bases. The CDR3 protein is CASSLSNYGYTF. The CDR3 region has the DNA TGTGCCAGCAGTTTATCGAATTATGGCTACACCTTC.

V and J are TRBV6-1 and TRBJ2-3, with 10 positions matching TRBD2. The V gene end was trimmed by 7 bases and the J gene end by 1 base; junction bases not matched to a gene: 5. This CDR3 region has 15 residues. CDR1 is MNHNS and CDR2 is SASEGT in the germline V gene. The CDR3 DNA reads TGTGCCAGCACCTACGGGACTAGCGGCACAGATACGCAGTATTTT. Translating it yields CASTYGTSGTDTQYF.

This clone was seen more than once but under ten times. The CDR3 region is CASSQALADTQYF. CDR3 DNA sequence: TGCGCCAGCAGCCAAGCCCTCGCAGATACGCAGTATTTT. The V gene is TRBV4-3, the J gene TRBJ2-3; no reliable D call. From germline, CDR1 is LGHNA and CDR2 YSLEER. This CDR3 contains 13 residues. The V gene lost 1 base and the J gene lost 4 bases, with 6 bases spanning the gap.

The sample holds a few counts of this clone. The chain couples TRBV4-2 to TRBJ2-1, with 11 nucleotides matching TRBD2. The trim removed 1 base at V and 2 bases at J, leaving 16 bases unmatched. The CDR3 runs to 21 residues. CDR1 is LGHNA, CDR2 YNFKEQ, per germline. The CDR3 DNA reads as TGTGCCAGCAGCCAAGGTTCCCGACTAGCGGGACCCTACATCGCCTACAATGAGCAGTTCTTC. Encoded protein: CASSQGSRLAGPYIAYNEQFF.

The chain joins TRBV7-3 to TRBJ2-2; 11 bases align to TRBD2. Germline V gene data show CDR1 as SGHTA and CDR2 as FQGTGA. The CDR3 spans 16 residues. Trimming at V came to 5 bases and at J to 7 bases, leaving 9 bases not matched to a gene. The CDR3 protein is CASSINSGRAYGELFF. CDR3 DNA: TGTGCCAGCAGCATAAATAGCGGGAGGGCCTACGGGGAGCTGTTTTTT.

This clone appeared a few times. Other DNA sequences in the sample encode the same CDR3. The chain links TRBV7-3 to TRBJ2-1; 12 bases align to TRBD2. The CDR3 is 15 amino acids. V lost 5 bases, J lost 4 bases, and 3 bases stayed unmatched. Germline V gene lookup returns CDR1 SGHTA and CDR2 FQGTGA. The CDR3 is CASSRTSGAYNEQFF. CDR3 coding DNA: TGTGCCAGCAGCCGGACTAGCGGGGCGTACAATGAGCAGTTCTTC.

The sample holds a few counts of this clone. The chain joins TRBV2 to TRBJ1-2; 10 bases are a match to TRBD1. The CDR3 has 13 amino acids. V was pared by 5 bases and J by 6 bases, with 3 bases of the junction left unmatched. Per the germline V gene, CDR1 is SNHLY and CDR2 is FYNNEI. In DNA form, the CDR3 reads TGTGCCAGCAGTCTGGGACAGGGGCATGGCTACACCTTC. Protein sequence: CASSLGQGHGYTF.

The chain recombines TRBV6-5 with TRBJ1-3; D remains ambiguous. The CDR3 runs 15 residues. Per the germline V gene, CDR1 is MNHEY and CDR2 is SVGAGI. Trimming took off 3 bases at V and 8 bases at J, with 17 bases between the two ends. The CDR3 here is CASSYSALSGDTIYF. CDR3 DNA sequence: TGTGCCAGCAGTTATTCAGCCCTCTCCGGAGACACCATATATTTT.

The V gene is TRBV18, the J gene TRBJ1-1; D call uncertain. The germline V and J ends were trimmed by 0 bases and 1 base, with 6 bases remaining between them. CDR1 and CDR2 (germline): KGHSH, LQKENI. The CDR3 contains 14 residues. The CDR3 DNA reads as TGTGCCAGCTCACCACCGGGCGAGAACACTGAAGCTTTCTTT. Its translation: CASSPPGENTEAFF.

The CDR3 nucleotides are TGCGCCAGCAGCCAGGACGGGACAGAAGAGACCCAGTACTTC. This codes for CASSQDGTEETQYF. This chain joins TRBV4-1 and TRBJ2-5, with 7 bases aligning to TRBD1. The germline V gene has CDR1 MGHRA and CDR2 YSYEKL. The V and J ends lost 3 bases and 3 bases, in that order; junction bases with no gene match: 4. This CDR3 is built from 14 residues.

The gene calls are TRBV18 and TRBJ1-3; a possible D gene is TRBD1 (6 bases). Trimming removed 3 bases at V and 4 bases at J, with 10 bases between. The length of the CDR3 is 14 residues. The germline V gene has CDR1 KGHSH and CDR2 LQKENI. This CDR3 is CASSPTGEGNTIYF. The CDR3 DNA reads TGTGCCAGCTCACCGACAGGAGAGGGAAACACCATATATTTT. The full variable domain, with the rest looked up from reference TRBV18 and TRBJ1-3, is NAGVMQNPRHLVRRRGQEARLRCSPMKGHSHVYWYRQLPEEGLKFMVYLQKENIIDESGMPKERFSAEFPKEGPSILRIQQVVRGDSAAYFCASSPTGEGNTIYFGEGSWLTVV.

V is TRBV27 and J is TRBJ1-5; 7 nucleotides agree with TRBD1. This CDR3 comprises 15 residues. Trimming at V came to 4 bases and at J to 5 bases, leaving 8 bases not matched to a gene. The germline V gene encodes CDR1 MNHEY and CDR2 SMNVEV (reference sequence). In DNA form, the CDR3 reads TGTGCCAGCAGTTCGACAGGGTGGCCCTATCAGCCCCAGCATTTT. It is translated as CASSSTGWPYQPQHF.